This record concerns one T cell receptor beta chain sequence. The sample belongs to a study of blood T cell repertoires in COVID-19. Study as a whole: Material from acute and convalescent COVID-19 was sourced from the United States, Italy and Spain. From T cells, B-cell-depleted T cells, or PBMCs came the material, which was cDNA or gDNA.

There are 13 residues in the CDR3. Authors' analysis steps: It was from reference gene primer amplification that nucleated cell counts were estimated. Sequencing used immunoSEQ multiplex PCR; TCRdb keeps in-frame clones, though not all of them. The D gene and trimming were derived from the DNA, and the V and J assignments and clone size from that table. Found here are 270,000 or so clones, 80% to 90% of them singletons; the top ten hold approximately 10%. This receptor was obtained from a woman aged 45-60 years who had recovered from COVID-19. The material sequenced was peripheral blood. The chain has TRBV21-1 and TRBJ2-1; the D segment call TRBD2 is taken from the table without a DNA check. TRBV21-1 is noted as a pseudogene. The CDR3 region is CASSISGYNEQFF. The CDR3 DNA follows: TGTGCCAGCAGCATAAGCGGTTACAATGAGCAGTTCTTC.